Listed below are T cell receptor beta chains from one sample, sequenced in a study of radiation and T cells in renal cell carcinoma. Some clones are missing from TCRdb's copy, which holds only in-frame ones; the method was immunoSEQ multiplex PCR. This table has about 160,000 clones, 88% appearing once. The sample here was blood, taken from a patient whose treatment included radiotherapy and nephrectomy. The origin of the receptors is a woman aged 65 to 85 with renal cell carcinoma. Each CDR3 is given with its conserved first and last residue. Each record gives: D gene, V gene, J gene, clone size, CDR3 protein, CDR3 DNA. A D gene is named only where the DNA matches it firmly. The size field is filled for only some rows; it gives once, few, many or a size class.

D gene: TRBD2
V gene: TRBV4-2
J gene: TRBJ2-3
clone size: .
CDR3 protein: CASSQDPIGGGRGDTQYF
CDR3 DNA: TGTGCCAGCAGCCAAGATCCGATCGGGGGGGGGCGAGGAGATACGCAGTATTTT

D gene: .
V gene: TRBV29-1
J gene: TRBJ1-1
clone size: few
CDR3 protein: CSVVRSQLPEAFF
CDR3 DNA: TGCAGCGTTGTCAGAAGCCAGCTCCCAGAAGCTTTCTTT

D gene: .
V gene: TRBV7-9
J gene: TRBJ2-7
clone size: medium-sized
CDR3 protein: CASTNPGADEQYF
CDR3 DNA: TGTGCCAGCACCAACCCAGGGGCGGACGAGCAGTACTTC

D gene: TRBD2
V gene: TRBV6-5
J gene: TRBJ2-3
clone size: .
CDR3 protein: CASTTTSGGGDTQYF
CDR3 DNA: TGTGCCAGCACCACGACTAGCGGGGGGGGAGATACGCAGTATTTT

D gene: TRBD2
V gene: TRBV19
J gene: TRBJ2-1
clone size: .
CDR3 protein: CASSPRGGPYNEQFF
CDR3 DNA: TGTGCCAGTAGTCCTCGGGGGGGCCCCTACAATGAGCAGTTCTTC

D gene: .
V gene: TRBV6-1
J gene: TRBJ2-3
clone size: .
CDR3 protein: CASRDSPADTQYF
CDR3 DNA: TGTGCCAGCCGGGACTCCCCGGCAGATACGCAGTATTTT

D gene: TRBD2
V gene: TRBV5-4
J gene: TRBJ2-5
clone size: once
CDR3 protein: CASSFAGGEETQYF
CDR3 DNA: TGTGCCAGCAGCTTTGCCGGGGGGGAAGAGACCCAGTACTTC

D gene: .
V gene: TRBV10-3
J gene: TRBJ2-1
clone size: .
CDR3 protein: CAISESSGFGEQFF
CDR3 DNA: TGTGCCATCAGTGAGTCTTCGGGGTTTGGTGAGCAGTTCTTC

D gene: TRBD2
V gene: TRBV2
J gene: TRBJ2-7
clone size: .
CDR3 protein: CASRISGGPYEQYF
CDR3 DNA: TGTGCCAGCAGGATTAGCGGGGGACCCTACGAGCAGTACTTC

D gene: .
V gene: TRBV27
J gene: TRBJ1-6
clone size: once
CDR3 protein: CASSLRRPYNSPLHF
CDR3 DNA: TGTGCCAGCAGTTTACGCCGACCATATAATTCACCCCTCCACTTT

D gene: .
V gene: TRBV7-2
J gene: TRBJ2-5
clone size: .
CDR3 protein: CASSLGVGFGQETQYF
CDR3 DNA: TGTGCCAGCAGCTTAGGGGTGGGATTCGGCCAAGAGACCCAGTACTTC

D gene: .
V gene: TRBV6-5
J gene: TRBJ1-1
clone size: .
CDR3 protein: CAISQAQGGAAFF
CDR3 DNA: TGTGCCATCAGTCAAGCTCAGGGTGGCGCAGCTTTCTTT

D gene: .
V gene: TRBV4-1
J gene: TRBJ2-5
clone size: once
CDR3 protein: CASSQDGSYETQYF
CDR3 DNA: TGCGCCAGCAGCCAAGATGGGTCATATGAGACCCAGTACTTC

D gene: TRBD1
V gene: TRBV7-9
J gene: TRBJ2-5
clone size: .
CDR3 protein: CASSLGTGTQETQYF
CDR3 DNA: TGTGCCAGCAGCTTAGGGACAGGGACGCAAGAGACCCAGTACTTC

D gene: TRBD1
V gene: TRBV2
J gene: TRBJ1-5
clone size: .
CDR3 protein: CASSGTGFGQPQHF
CDR3 DNA: TGTGCCAGCTCGGGGACAGGGTTCGGTCAGCCCCAGCATTTT

D gene: .
V gene: TRBV11-2
J gene: TRBJ1-6
clone size: .
CDR3 protein: CASSSMWRNSPLHF
CDR3 DNA: TGTGCCAGCAGCTCTATGTGGCGTAATTCACCCCTCCACTTT

D gene: TRBD1
V gene: TRBV2
J gene: TRBJ2-5
clone size: .
CDR3 protein: CASSVDREETQYF
CDR3 DNA: TGTGCCAGCAGTGTGGACAGGGAAGAGACCCAGTACTTC

D gene: .
V gene: TRBV30
J gene: TRBJ1-2
clone size: .
CDR3 protein: CAWSVLGPFYTF
CDR3 DNA: TGTGCCTGGAGTGTACTAGGGCCCTTCTACACCTTC

D gene: TRBD1
V gene: TRBV7-2
J gene: TRBJ1-6
clone size: .
CDR3 protein: CASRQDRGYNSPLHF
CDR3 DNA: TGTGCCAGCAGACAAGACAGGGGCTATAATTCACCCCTCCACTTT

D gene: .
V gene: TRBV19
J gene: TRBJ1-5
clone size: .
CDR3 protein: CASKQDHSNQPQHF
CDR3 DNA: TGTGCCAGTAAGCAGGATCATAGCAATCAGCCCCAGCATTTT

D gene: .
V gene: TRBV4-3
J gene: TRBJ2-4
clone size: .
CDR3 protein: CASSPRGAKNIQYF
CDR3 DNA: TGCGCCAGCAGCCCACGGGGAGCCAAAAACATTCAGTACTTC

D gene: .
V gene: TRBV9
J gene: TRBJ2-7
clone size: .
CDR3 protein: CASSLSWTISYEQYF
CDR3 DNA: TGTGCCAGCAGCTTATCCTGGACCATTTCCTACGAGCAGTACTTC

D gene: TRBD1
V gene: TRBV5-1
J gene: TRBJ1-1
clone size: .
CDR3 protein: CASHRGPPNTEAFF
CDR3 DNA: TGCGCCAGCCACAGGGGGCCCCCGAACACTGAAGCTTTCTTT

D gene: .
V gene: TRBV7-8
J gene: TRBJ1-3
clone size: once
CDR3 protein: CASSFSNTIYF
CDR3 DNA: TGTGCCAGCAGCTTCTCTAACACCATATATTTT

D gene: TRBD2
V gene: TRBV5-6
J gene: TRBJ2-1
clone size: .
CDR3 protein: CASSTTSQSSYNEQFF
CDR3 DNA: TGTGCCAGCAGCACGACTAGCCAGAGCTCCTACAATGAGCAGTTCTTC

D gene: TRBD1
V gene: TRBV19
J gene: TRBJ2-1
clone size: .
CDR3 protein: CASSTWTGNNEQFF
CDR3 DNA: TGTGCCAGTAGTACCTGGACAGGGAACAATGAGCAGTTCTTC

D gene: .
V gene: TRBV15
J gene: TRBJ2-7
clone size: .
CDR3 protein: CATSRGQAPYEQYF
CDR3 DNA: TGTGCCACCAGCAGAGGACAGGCCCCCTACGAGCAGTACTTC

D gene: .
V gene: TRBV5-1
J gene: TRBJ2-5
clone size: .
CDR3 protein: CASSIPGYQETQYF
CDR3 DNA: TGCGCCAGCAGCATACCGGGTTACCAAGAGACCCAGTACTTC

D gene: TRBD1
V gene: TRBV25-1
J gene: TRBJ2-3
clone size: .
CDR3 protein: CASSAKQGSRTDTQYF
CDR3 DNA: TGTGCCAGCAGTGCCAAACAGGGGAGTCGCACAGATACGCAGTATTTT

D gene: TRBD1
V gene: TRBV9
J gene: TRBJ2-2
clone size: .
CDR3 protein: CASSAPDRGFTGELFF
CDR3 DNA: TGTGCCAGCAGCGCACCGGACAGGGGGTTCACCGGGGAGCTGTTTTTT

D gene: .
V gene: TRBV19
J gene: TRBJ2-5
clone size: .
CDR3 protein: CASSIAKVETQYF
CDR3 DNA: TGTGCCAGTAGTATAGCGAAGGTAGAGACCCAGTACTTC

D gene: .
V gene: TRBV9
J gene: TRBJ2-3
clone size: .
CDR3 protein: CASSVVGTDTQYF
CDR3 DNA: TGTGCCAGCAGCGTAGTGGGTACGGATACGCAGTATTTT

D gene: .
V gene: TRBV6-4
J gene: TRBJ2-3
clone size: .
CDR3 protein: CASSDSRGKGTDTQYF
CDR3 DNA: TGTGCCAGCAGTGACTCGCGAGGAAAGGGTACAGATACGCAGTATTTT

D gene: .
V gene: TRBV6-6
J gene: TRBJ2-1
clone size: .
CDR3 protein: CASSVRDSTYNEQFF
CDR3 DNA: TGTGCCAGCAGTGTCAGGGATTCGACCTACAATGAGCAGTTCTTC

D gene: .
V gene: TRBV10-3
J gene: TRBJ2-7
clone size: .
CDR3 protein: CAIMDSYEQYF
CDR3 DNA: TGTGCCATCATGGACAGCTACGAGCAGTACTTC

D gene: TRBD1
V gene: TRBV7-9
J gene: TRBJ1-1
clone size: .
CDR3 protein: CASSLGQGDTEAFF
CDR3 DNA: TGTGCCAGCAGCTTAGGGCAGGGGGACACTGAAGCTTTCTTT

D gene: .
V gene: TRBV2
J gene: TRBJ2-5
clone size: .
CDR3 protein: CASTPVVSMETQYF
CDR3 DNA: TGTGCCAGCACTCCGGTGGTATCAATGGAGACCCAGTACTTC

D gene: .
V gene: TRBV6-1
J gene: TRBJ1-1
clone size: .
CDR3 protein: CASSRGGGTEAFF
CDR3 DNA: TGTGCCAGCAGTCGAGGTGGTGGCACTGAAGCTTTCTTT

D gene: TRBD1
V gene: TRBV7-3
J gene: TRBJ2-2
clone size: .
CDR3 protein: CASSLRGTGLGTGELFF
CDR3 DNA: TGTGCCAGCAGCCTAAGAGGGACAGGTTTGGGGACCGGGGAGCTGTTTTTT

D gene: .
V gene: TRBV28
J gene: TRBJ2-2
clone size: .
CDR3 protein: CASSWGSNTGELFF
CDR3 DNA: TGTGCCAGCAGTTGGGGGTCGAACACCGGGGAGCTGTTTTTT